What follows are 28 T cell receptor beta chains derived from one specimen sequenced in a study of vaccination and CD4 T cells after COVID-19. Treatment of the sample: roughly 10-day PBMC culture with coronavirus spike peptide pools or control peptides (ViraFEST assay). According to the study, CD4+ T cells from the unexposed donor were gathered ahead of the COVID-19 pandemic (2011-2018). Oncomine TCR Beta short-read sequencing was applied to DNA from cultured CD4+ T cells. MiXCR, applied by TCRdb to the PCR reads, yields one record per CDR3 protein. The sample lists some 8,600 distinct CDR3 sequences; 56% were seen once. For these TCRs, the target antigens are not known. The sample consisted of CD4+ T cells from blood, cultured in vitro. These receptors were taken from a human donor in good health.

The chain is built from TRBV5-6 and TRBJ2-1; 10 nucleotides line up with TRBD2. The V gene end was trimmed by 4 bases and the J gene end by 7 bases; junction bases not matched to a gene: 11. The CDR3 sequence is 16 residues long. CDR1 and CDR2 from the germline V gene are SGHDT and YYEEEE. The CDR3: CASSPAGGNALNEQFF. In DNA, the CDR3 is TGTGCCAGCAGCCCAGCGGGGGGGAACGCGCTTAATGAGCAGTTCTTC.

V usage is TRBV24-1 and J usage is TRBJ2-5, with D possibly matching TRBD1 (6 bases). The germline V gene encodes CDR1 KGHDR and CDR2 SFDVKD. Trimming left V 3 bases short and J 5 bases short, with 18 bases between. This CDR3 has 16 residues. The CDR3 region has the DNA TGTGCCACCAGTGATCCTGAAACAGGGATCAGGGAGACCCAGTACTTC. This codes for CATSDPETGIRETQYF.

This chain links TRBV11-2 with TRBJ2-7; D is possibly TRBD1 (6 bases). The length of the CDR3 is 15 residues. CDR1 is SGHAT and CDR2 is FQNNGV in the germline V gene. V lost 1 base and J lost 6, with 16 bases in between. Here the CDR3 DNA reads TGTGCCAGCAGCTTAGGAGGTCGGACAGAAGGCGAGCAGTACTTC. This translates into CASSLGGRTEGEQYF.

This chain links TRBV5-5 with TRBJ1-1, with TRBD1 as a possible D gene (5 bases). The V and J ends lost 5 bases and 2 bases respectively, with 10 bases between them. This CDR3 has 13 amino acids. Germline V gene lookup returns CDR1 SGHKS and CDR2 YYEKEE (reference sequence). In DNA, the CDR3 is TGTGCCAGCAGTTGGGGGTCTAACACTGAAGCTTTCTTT. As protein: CASSWGSNTEAFF.

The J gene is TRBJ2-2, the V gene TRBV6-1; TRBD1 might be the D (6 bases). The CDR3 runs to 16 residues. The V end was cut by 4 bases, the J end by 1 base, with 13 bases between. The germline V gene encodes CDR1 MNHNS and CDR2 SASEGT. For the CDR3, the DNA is TGTGCCAGCAGTGCCTACAGGGTGGAGAACACCGGGGAGCTGTTTTTT. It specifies CASSAYRVENTGELFF.

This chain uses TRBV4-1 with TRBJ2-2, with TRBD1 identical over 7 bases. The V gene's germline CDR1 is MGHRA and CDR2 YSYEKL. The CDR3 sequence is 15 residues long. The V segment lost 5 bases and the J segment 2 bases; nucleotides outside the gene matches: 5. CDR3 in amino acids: CASSLDRFNTGELFF. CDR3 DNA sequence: TGCGCCAGCAGCTTGGACAGGTTCAACACCGGGGAGCTGTTTTTT.

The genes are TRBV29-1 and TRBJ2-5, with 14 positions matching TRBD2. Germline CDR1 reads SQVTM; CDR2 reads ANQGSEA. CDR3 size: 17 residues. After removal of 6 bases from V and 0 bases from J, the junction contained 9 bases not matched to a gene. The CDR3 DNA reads TGCAGCGTATGGGGGACTAGCGGGGGACAGTACCAAGAGACCCAGTACTTC. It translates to CSVWGTSGGQYQETQYF. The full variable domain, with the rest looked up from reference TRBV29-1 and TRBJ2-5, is SAVISQKPSRDICQRGTSLTIQCQVDSQVTMMFWYRQQPGQSLTLIATANQGSEATYESGFVIDKFPISRPNLTFSTLTVSNMSPEDSSIYLCSVWGTSGGQYQETQYFGPGTRLLVL.

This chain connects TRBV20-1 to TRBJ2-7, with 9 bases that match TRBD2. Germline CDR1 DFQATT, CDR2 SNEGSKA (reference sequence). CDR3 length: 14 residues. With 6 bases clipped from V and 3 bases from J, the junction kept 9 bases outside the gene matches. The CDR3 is CSAPKREEGYEQYF. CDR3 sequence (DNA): TGCAGTGCCCCCAAGCGGGAGGAAGGCTACGAGCAGTACTTC.

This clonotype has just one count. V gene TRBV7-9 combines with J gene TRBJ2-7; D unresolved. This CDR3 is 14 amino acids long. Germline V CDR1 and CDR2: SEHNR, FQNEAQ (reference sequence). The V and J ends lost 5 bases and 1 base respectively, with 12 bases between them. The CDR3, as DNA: TGTGCCAGCAGCCGTGATCTGGGGTCCTACGAGCAGTACTTC. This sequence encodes CASSRDLGSYEQYF.

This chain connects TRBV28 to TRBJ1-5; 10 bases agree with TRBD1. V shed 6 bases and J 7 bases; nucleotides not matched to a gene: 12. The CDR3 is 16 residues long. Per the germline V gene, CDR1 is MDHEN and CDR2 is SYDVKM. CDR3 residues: CASRPTTGGGEQPQHF. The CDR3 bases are TGTGCCAGCAGGCCGACGACAGGGGGCGGGGAGCAGCCCCAGCATTTT.

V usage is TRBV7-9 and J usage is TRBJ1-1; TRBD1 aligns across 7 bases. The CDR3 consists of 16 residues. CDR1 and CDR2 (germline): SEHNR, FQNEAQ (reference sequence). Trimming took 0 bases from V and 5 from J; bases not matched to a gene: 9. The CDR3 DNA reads TGTGCCAGCAGCTTAGCGAACAGGGGAACGGGGACTGAAGCTTTCTTT. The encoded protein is CASSLANRGTGTEAFF.

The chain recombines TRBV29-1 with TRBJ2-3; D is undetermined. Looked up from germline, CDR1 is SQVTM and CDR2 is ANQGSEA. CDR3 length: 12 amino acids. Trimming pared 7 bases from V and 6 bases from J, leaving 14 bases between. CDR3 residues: CSAKGRADTQYF. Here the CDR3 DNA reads TGCAGCGCTAAGGGTCGGGCCGATACGCAGTATTTT.

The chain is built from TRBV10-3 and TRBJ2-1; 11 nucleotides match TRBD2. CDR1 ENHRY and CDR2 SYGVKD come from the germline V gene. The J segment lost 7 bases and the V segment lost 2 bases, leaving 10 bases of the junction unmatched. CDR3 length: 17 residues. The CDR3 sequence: CAISEQALAGEGNEQFF. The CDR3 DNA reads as TGTGCCATCAGTGAGCAAGCACTAGCGGGAGAGGGGAATGAGCAGTTCTTC.

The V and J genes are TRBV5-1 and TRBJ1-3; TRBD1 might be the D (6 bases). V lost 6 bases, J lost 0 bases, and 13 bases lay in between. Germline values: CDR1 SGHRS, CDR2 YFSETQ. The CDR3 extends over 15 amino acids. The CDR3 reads CASKPDRYSGNTIYF. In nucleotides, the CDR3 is TGCGCCAGCAAGCCGGACAGATACTCTGGAAACACCATATATTTT.

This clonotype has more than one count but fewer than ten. CDR3 sequence: CASSPTRDSPTGELFF. Written as DNA, the CDR3 is TGTGCCAGCAGTCCTACCCGGGACAGTCCGACCGGGGAGCTGTTTTTT. The gene calls are TRBV27 and TRBJ2-2; 7 bases are shared with TRBD1. The ends lost 5 bases at V and 5 bases at J; junction bases unmatched: 11. Per germline, CDR1 MNHEY and CDR2 SMNVEV (reference sequence). This CDR3 is built from 16 residues.

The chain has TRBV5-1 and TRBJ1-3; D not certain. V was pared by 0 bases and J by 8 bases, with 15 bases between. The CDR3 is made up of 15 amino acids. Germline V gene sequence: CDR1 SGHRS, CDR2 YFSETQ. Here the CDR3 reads CASSLDRTAGDTIYF. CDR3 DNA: TGCGCCAGCAGCTTGGATAGGACGGCGGGTGACACCATATATTTT. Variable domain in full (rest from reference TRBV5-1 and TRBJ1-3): KAGVTQTPRYLIKTRGQQVTLSCSPISGHRSVSWYQQTPGQGLQFLFEYFSETQRNKGNFPGRFSGRQFSNSRSEMNVSTLELGDSALYLCASSLDRTAGDTIYFGEGSWLTVV.

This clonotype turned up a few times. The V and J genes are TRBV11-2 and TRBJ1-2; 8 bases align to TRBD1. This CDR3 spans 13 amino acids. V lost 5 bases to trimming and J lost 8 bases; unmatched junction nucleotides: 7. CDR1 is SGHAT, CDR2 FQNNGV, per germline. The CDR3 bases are TGTGCCAGCAGCGGGGGACAGGCCTTAGGCTACACCTTC. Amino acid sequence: CASSGGQALGYTF. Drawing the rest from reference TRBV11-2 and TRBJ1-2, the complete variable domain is EAGVAQSPRYKIIEKRQSVAFWCNPISGHATLYWYQQILGQGPKLLIQFQNNGVVDDSQLPKDRFSAERLKGVDSTLKIQPAKLEDSAVYLCASSGGQALGYTFGSGTRLTVV.

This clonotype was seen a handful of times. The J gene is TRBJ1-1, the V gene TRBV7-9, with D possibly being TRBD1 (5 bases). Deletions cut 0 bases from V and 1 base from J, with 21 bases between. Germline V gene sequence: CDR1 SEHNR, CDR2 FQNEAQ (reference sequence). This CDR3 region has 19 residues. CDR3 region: CASSLAAGFQGGGNTEAFF. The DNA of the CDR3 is TGTGCCAGCAGCTTAGCGGCGGGGTTCCAGGGCGGGGGGAACACTGAAGCTTTCTTT.

The CDR3 region is CASSLVTAYQETQYF. CDR3 nucleotides: TGTGCCAGCAGCTTGGTGACAGCGTACCAAGAGACCCAGTACTTC. The gene calls are TRBV5-8 and TRBJ2-5, with TRBD1 as a possible D gene (5 bases). Trimming took 0 bases from V and 0 from J, leaving 9 bases between them. The CDR3 is made up of 15 amino acids. In germline, CDR1 is SGHTS, CDR2 YDEGEE.

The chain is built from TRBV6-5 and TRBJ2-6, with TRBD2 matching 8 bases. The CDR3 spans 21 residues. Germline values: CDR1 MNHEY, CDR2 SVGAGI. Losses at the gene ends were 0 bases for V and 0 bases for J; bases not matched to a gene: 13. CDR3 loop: CASSYSLVGIAGTSGANVLTF. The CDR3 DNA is TGTGCCAGCAGTTACTCTTTAGTCGGAATAGCGGGGACCTCTGGGGCCAACGTCCTGACTTTC.

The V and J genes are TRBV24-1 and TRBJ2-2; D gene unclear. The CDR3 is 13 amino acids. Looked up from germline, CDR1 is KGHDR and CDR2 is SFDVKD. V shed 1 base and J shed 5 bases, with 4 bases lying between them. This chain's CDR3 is CATSDFGTGELFF. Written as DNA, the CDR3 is TGTGCCACCAGTGATTTCGGGACCGGGGAGCTGTTTTTT.

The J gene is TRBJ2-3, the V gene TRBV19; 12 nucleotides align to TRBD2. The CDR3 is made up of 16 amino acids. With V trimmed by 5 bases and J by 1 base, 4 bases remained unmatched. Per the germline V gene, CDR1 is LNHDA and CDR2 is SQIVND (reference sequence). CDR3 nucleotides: TGTGCCAGTAGTCCGCGACTAGCGGGAGGCACAGATACGCAGTATTTT. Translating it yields CASSPRLAGGTDTQYF.

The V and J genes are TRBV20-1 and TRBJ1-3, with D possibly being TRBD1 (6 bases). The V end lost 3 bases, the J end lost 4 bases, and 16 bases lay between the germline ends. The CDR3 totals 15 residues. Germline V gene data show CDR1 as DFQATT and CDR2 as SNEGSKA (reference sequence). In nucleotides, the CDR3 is TGCAGTGCTAGTGACGGGGGGGCAGGAGGAAACACCATATATTTT. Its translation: CSASDGGAGGNTIYF.

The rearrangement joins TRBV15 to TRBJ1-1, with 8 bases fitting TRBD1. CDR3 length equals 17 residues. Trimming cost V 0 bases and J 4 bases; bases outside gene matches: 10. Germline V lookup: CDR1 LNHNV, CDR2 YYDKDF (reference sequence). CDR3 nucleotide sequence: TGTGCCACCAGCAGAGAAAGGGCAGGGGGCCGTTTCACTGAAGCTTTCTTT. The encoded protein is CATSRERAGGRFTEAFF.

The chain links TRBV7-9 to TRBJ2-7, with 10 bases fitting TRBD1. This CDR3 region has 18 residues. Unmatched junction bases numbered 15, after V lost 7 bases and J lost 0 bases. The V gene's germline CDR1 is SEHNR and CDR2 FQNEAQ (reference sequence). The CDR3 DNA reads TGTGCCAGCACCCCCAGCCGACAGGGGGCCCCAAGCTCCTACGAGCAGTACTTC. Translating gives CASTPSRQGAPSSYEQYF.

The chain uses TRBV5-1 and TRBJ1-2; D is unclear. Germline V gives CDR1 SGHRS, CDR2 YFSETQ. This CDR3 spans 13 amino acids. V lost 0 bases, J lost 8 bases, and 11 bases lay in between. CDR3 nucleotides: TGCGCCAGCAGCTTGGCCGGGGTAAGAGGCTACACCTTC. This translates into CASSLAGVRGYTF.

CDR3 sequence reads: CATRRGETQYF. CDR3 in DNA: TGTGCCACAAGACGTGGGGAGACCCAGTACTTC. The gene calls are TRBV6-2 or TRBV6-3 and TRBJ2-5; D call uncertain. CDR3 length: 11 residues. Germline CDR1 reads MNHEY; CDR2 reads SVGEGT. Trimming stripped 10 bases from V and 5 bases from J, with 11 bases between.

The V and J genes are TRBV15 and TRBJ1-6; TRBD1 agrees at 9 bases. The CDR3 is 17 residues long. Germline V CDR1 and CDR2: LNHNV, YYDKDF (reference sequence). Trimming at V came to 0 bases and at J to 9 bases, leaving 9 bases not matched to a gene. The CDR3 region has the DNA TGTGCCACCAGCAGAGATTCACAGGGGGCGCATCCTTCACCCCTCCACTTT. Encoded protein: CATSRDSQGAHPSPLHF.